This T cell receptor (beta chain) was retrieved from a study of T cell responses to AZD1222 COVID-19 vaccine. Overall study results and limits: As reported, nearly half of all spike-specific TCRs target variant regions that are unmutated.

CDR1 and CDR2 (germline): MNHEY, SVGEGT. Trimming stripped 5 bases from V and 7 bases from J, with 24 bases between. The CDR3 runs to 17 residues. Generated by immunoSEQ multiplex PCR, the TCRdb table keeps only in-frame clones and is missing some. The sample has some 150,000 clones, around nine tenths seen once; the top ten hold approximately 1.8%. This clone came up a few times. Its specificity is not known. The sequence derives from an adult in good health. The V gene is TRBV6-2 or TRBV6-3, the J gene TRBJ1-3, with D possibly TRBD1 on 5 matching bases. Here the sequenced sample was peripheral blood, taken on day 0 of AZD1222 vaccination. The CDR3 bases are TGTGCCAGCAGTCCCGGGACCCCGTTCCGTGACCGGAACACCATATATTTT. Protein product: CASSPGTPFRDRNTIYF.